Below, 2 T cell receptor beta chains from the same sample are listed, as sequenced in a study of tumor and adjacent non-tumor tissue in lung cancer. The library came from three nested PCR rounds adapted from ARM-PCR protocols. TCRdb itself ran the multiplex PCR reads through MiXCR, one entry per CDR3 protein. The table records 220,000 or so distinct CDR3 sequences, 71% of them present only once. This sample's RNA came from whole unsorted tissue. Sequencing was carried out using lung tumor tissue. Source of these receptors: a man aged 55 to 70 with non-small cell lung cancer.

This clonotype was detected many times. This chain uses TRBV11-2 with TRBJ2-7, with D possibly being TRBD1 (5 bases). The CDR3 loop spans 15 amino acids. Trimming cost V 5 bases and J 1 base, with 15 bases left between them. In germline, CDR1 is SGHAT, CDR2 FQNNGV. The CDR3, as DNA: TGTGCCAGCAGCCCCCGGGCAGGGTCGTCCTACGAGCAGTACTTC. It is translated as CASSPRAGSSYEQYF.

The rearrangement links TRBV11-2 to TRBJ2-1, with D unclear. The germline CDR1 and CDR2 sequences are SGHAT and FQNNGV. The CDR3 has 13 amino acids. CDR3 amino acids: CVNSSDGYNEQFF. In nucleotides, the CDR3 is TGTGTCAATAGTTCCGACGGATACAATGAGCAGTTCTTC.